Listed below are T cell receptor beta chains from one sample, sequenced in a study of T cells in localized non-small cell lung cancer. Libraries were prepared by immunoSEQ multiplex PCR; TCRdb keeps only in-frame clonotypes and omits some of them. In the table there are over 25,000 clones, around three quarters of which are singletons. The material sequenced was peripheral blood, taken before any cancer treatment. The receptors here all came from a male donor aged 60 or older with stage III squamous cell lung carcinoma. Each CDR3 is given with its conserved first and last residue. Each record gives: J gene, D gene, clone size, CDR3 length, V gene, CDR3 protein, CDR3 DNA. The D gene is left open where the match is weak. The size of a clone is reported for some rows only, either as once, few or many, or as a class for expanded clones.

j_call: TRBJ1-1
d_call: -
clone_size: -
cdr3_length: 12
v_call: TRBV28
cdr3_aa: CASFGGHTEAFF
cdr3_nt: TGTGCCAGTTTCGGGGGGCACACTGAAGCTTTCTTT

j_call: TRBJ2-5
d_call: TRBD1
clone_size: -
cdr3_length: 15
v_call: TRBV25-1
cdr3_aa: CASSDLGTVIETQYF
cdr3_nt: TGTGCCAGCAGTGACCTCGGGACAGTGATAGAGACCCAGTACTTC

j_call: TRBJ1-3
d_call: -
clone_size: -
cdr3_length: 15
v_call: TRBV10-3
cdr3_aa: CAISDAWTGGNTIYF
cdr3_nt: TGTGCCATCAGTGATGCTTGGACCGGTGGAAACACCATATATTTC

j_call: TRBJ2-5
d_call: -
clone_size: -
cdr3_length: 11
v_call: TRBV20-1
cdr3_aa: CSARETQTQYF
cdr3_nt: TGCAGTGCTAGGGAGACACAGACCCAGTACTTC

j_call: TRBJ1-4
d_call: -
clone_size: -
cdr3_length: 15
v_call: TRBV7-8
cdr3_aa: CASSLPGASWEKLFF
cdr3_nt: TGTGCCAGCAGCCTACCCGGGGCGTCCTGGGAAAAACTGTTTTTT

j_call: TRBJ1-2
d_call: -
clone_size: -
cdr3_length: 15
v_call: TRBV6-5
cdr3_aa: CASSYSNRVDYGYTF
cdr3_nt: TGTGCCAGCAGTTACTCGAACAGGGTCGACTATGGCTACACCTTC

j_call: TRBJ2-3
d_call: -
clone_size: -
cdr3_length: 15
v_call: TRBV7-3
cdr3_aa: CASSLNAGLGDTQYF
cdr3_nt: TGTGCCAGCAGCTTAAATGCGGGATTGGGAGATACGCAGTATTTT

j_call: TRBJ2-7
d_call: -
clone_size: -
cdr3_length: 14
v_call: TRBV7-2
cdr3_aa: CASSRQREAYEQYF
cdr3_nt: TGTGCCAGCAGCCGCCAAAGGGAGGCGTACGAGCAGTACTTC

j_call: TRBJ2-2
d_call: -
clone_size: -
cdr3_length: 13
v_call: TRBV5-6
cdr3_aa: CASRGRRTGELFF
cdr3_nt: TGTGCCAGCAGGGGGCGGCGGACCGGGGAGCTGTTTTTT

j_call: TRBJ2-1
d_call: -
clone_size: -
cdr3_length: 13
v_call: TRBV18
cdr3_aa: CASSPPALGEQFF
cdr3_nt: TGTGCCAGCTCACCACCCGCCTTAGGGGAGCAGTTCTTC

j_call: TRBJ2-1
d_call: TRBD2
clone_size: -
cdr3_length: 16
v_call: TRBV5-4
cdr3_aa: CASSLMSGLPMNEQFF
cdr3_nt: TGTGCCAGCAGCTTGATGTCGGGACTACCCATGAATGAGCAGTTCTTC

j_call: TRBJ2-1
d_call: TRBD2
clone_size: -
cdr3_length: 15
v_call: TRBV7-3
cdr3_aa: CASSFRLAGYNEQFF
cdr3_nt: TGTGCCAGCAGCTTCCGACTAGCGGGATACAATGAGCAGTTCTTC

j_call: TRBJ1-1
d_call: -
clone_size: -
cdr3_length: 13
v_call: TRBV4-3
cdr3_aa: CASSPVLNTEAFF
cdr3_nt: TGCGCCAGCAGCCCCGTCTTGAACACTGAAGCTTTCTTT

j_call: TRBJ2-3
d_call: TRBD2
clone_size: once
cdr3_length: 16
v_call: TRBV6-5
cdr3_aa: CASSLNSGVSTDTQYF
cdr3_nt: TGTGCCAGCAGTTTGAATAGCGGGGTTAGCACAGATACGCAGTATTTT

j_call: TRBJ2-2
d_call: -
clone_size: -
cdr3_length: 15
v_call: TRBV19
cdr3_aa: CASSLQGGGTGELFF
cdr3_nt: TGTGCCAGTAGTTTACAGGGAGGAGGAACCGGGGAGCTGTTTTTT

j_call: TRBJ2-7
d_call: TRBD2
clone_size: -
cdr3_length: 15
v_call: TRBV5-8
cdr3_aa: CASSNGLAGDYEQYF
cdr3_nt: TGTGCCAGCAGCAACGGACTAGCGGGAGACTACGAGCAGTACTTC

j_call: TRBJ2-5
d_call: -
clone_size: -
cdr3_length: 13
v_call: TRBV11-3
cdr3_aa: CASSQTVLETQYF
cdr3_nt: TGTGCCAGCAGCCAAACAGTTCTAGAGACCCAGTACTTC

j_call: TRBJ2-2
d_call: -
clone_size: once
cdr3_length: 13
v_call: TRBV29-1
cdr3_aa: CSVAHSNTGELFF
cdr3_nt: TGCAGCGTTGCACACTCGAACACCGGGGAGCTGTTTTTT